This TCR beta chain came from a study of radiation and T cells in renal cell carcinoma. Study results and caveats: In blood, top tumor clones expanded by 2 weeks, shrinking by 4.

This clone was recorded a few times. Its antigen remains unidentified. Time point meaning: blood 4 weeks post-SBRT, at nephrectomy. Treatment meaning: 15 Gy SBRT to primary tumor, nephrectomy 4 weeks later. The tumor was a clear cell renal cell carcinoma. Sequenced by immunoSEQ multiplex PCR; TCRdb stores in-frame clones only, minus some. This table holds some 43,000 clones, around four fifths found once. Material: blood, obtained from a patient whose treatment included radiotherapy and nephrectomy. The sequence was collected from a woman between 65 and 79 years old with renal cell carcinoma.

In DNA form, the CDR3 reads TGTGCCAGCAGCTTACTGGCGGGAGGGCCGAGAGGAAACACCGGGGAGCTGTTTTTT. This encodes CASSLLAGGPRGNTGELFF. The V call is TRBV7-9, the J call TRBJ2-2, with TRBD2 matching 9 bases. With V trimmed by 2 bases and J by 2 bases, 12 bases remained unmatched. The V gene's germline CDR1 is SEHNR and CDR2 FQNEAQ (reference sequence). The CDR3 has 19 residues.